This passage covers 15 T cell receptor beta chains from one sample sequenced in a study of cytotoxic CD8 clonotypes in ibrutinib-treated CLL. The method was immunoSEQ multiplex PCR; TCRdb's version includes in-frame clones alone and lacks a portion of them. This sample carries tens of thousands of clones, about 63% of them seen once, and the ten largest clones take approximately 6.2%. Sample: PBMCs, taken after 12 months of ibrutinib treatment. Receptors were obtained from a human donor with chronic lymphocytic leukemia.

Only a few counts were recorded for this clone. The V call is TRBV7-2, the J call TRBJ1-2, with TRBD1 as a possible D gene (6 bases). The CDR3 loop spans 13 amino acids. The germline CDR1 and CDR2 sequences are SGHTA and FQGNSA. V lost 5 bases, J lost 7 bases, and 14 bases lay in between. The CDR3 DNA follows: TGTGCCAGCAGCATCAGGGGCAAGGGTGGCTACACCTTC. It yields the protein CASSIRGKGGYTF. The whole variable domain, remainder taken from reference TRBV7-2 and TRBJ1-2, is GAGVSQSPSNKVTEKGKDVELRCDPISGHTALYWYRQSLGQGLEFLIYFQGNSAPDKSGLPSDRFSAERTGGSVSTLTIQRTQQEDSAVYLCASSIRGKGGYTFGSGTRLTVV.

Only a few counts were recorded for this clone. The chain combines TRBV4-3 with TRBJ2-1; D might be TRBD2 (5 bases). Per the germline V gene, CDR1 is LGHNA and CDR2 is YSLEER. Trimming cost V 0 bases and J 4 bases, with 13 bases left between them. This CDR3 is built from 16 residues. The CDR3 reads CASSQEGLYLYNEQFF. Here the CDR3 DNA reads TGCGCCAGCAGCCAAGAAGGACTCTACCTTTACAATGAGCAGTTCTTC.

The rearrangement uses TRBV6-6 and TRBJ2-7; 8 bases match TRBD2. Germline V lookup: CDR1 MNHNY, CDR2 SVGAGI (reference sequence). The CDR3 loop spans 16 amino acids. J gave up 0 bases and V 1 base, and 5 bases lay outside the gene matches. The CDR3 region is CASSYFLAGTSYEQYF. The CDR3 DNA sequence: TGTGCCAGCAGTTACTTCTTAGCGGGGACCTCCTACGAGCAGTACTTC.

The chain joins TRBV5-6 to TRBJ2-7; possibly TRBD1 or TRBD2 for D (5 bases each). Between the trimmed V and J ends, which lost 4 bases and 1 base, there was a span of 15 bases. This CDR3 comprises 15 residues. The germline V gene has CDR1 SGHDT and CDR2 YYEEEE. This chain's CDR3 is CASSRDDTFSYEQYF. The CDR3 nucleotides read TGTGCCAGCAGCCGGGACGACACTTTTTCCTACGAGCAGTACTTC.

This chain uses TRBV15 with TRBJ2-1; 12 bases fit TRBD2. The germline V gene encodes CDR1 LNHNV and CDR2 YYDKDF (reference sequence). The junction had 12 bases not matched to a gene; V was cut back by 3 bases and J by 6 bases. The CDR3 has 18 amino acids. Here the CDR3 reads CATSSHPLAGGRGNEQFF. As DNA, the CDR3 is TGTGCCACCAGCAGTCACCCTCTAGCGGGGGGGCGGGGCAATGAGCAGTTCTTC.

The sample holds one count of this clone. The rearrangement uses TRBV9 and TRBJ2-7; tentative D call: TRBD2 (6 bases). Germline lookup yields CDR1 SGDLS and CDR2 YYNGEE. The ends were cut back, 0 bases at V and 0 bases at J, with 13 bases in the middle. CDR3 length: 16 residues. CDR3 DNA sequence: TGTGCCAGCAGCGTAGCTGGGGGACTTAGCTCCTACGAGCAGTACTTC. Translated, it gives CASSVAGGLSSYEQYF.

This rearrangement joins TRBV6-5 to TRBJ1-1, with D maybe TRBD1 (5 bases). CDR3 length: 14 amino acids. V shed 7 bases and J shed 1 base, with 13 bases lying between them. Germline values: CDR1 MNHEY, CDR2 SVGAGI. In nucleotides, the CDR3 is TGTGCCAGCACCATGGACACGGCGAACACTGAAGCTTTCTTT. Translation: CASTMDTANTEAFF.

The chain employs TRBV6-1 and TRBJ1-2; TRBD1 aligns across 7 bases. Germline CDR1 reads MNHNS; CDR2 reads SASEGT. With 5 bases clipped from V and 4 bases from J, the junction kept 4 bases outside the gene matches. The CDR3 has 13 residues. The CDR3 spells CASSPTGAYGYTF. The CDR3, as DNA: TGTGCCAGCAGTCCAACAGGGGCCTATGGCTACACCTTC.

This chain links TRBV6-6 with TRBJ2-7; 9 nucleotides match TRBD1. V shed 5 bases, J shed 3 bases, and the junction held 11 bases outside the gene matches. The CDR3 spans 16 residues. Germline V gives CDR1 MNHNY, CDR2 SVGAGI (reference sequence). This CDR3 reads CASSPGQGTSGYEQYF. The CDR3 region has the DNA TGTGCCAGCAGTCCAGGACAGGGGACGAGTGGCTACGAGCAGTACTTC.

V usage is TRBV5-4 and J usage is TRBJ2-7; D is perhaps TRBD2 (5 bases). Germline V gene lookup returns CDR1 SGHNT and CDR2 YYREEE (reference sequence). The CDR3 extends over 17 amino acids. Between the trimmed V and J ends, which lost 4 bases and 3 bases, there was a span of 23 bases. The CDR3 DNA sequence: TGTGCCAGCAGCCTACCAGGACGCCGAGGGAGATACTACGAGCAGTACTTC. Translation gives CASSLPGRRGRYYEQYF.

The CDR3 loop reads CASSLGLKRGNEQFF. CDR3 DNA sequence: TGTGCCAGCAGCTTAGGGCTTAAGCGGGGCAATGAGCAGTTCTTC. The chain is built from TRBV11-2 and TRBJ2-1; 7 bases agree with TRBD2. J gave up 6 bases and V 1 base, and 6 bases lay outside the gene matches. The CDR3 length is 15 residues. Germline V gene sequence: CDR1 SGHAT, CDR2 FQNNGV.

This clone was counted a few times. CDR3 DNA sequence: TGTGCCAGCAGCCTCCCAATGGAGGGGGACGAGCAGTACTTC. It yields the protein CASSLPMEGDEQYF. The chain carries TRBV5-4 and TRBJ2-7; the D gene could be TRBD1 or TRBD2 (6 bases each). Germline assignment: CDR1 SGHNT and CDR2 YYREEE (reference sequence). Trimming removed 4 bases from V and 5 bases from J, with 16 bases in between. The CDR3 spans 14 residues.

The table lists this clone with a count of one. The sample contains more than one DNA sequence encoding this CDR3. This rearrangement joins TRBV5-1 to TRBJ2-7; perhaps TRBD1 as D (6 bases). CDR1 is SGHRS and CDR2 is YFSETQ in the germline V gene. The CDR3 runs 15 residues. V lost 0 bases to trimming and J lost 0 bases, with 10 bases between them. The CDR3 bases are TGCGCCAGCAGCTTGGTAGCAGGGGCCTCCTACGAGCAGTACTTC. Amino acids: CASSLVAGASYEQYF.

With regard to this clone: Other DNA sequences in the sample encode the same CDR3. The CDR3: CASSEAGGSNQPQHF. The CDR3 coding sequence is TGTGCCAGCAGTGAAGCTGGGGGTAGCAATCAGCCCCAGCATTTT. The V call is TRBV6-1, the J call TRBJ1-5; perhaps TRBD1 as D (5 bases). Germline-derived CDR1 and CDR2 are MNHNS and SASEGT. V shed 0 bases and J shed 0 bases, with 6 bases lying between them. CDR3 length: 15 residues.

CDR3 in DNA: TGTGCCAGCAGATCACCCCGGACTAGCTGGGACGAGCAGTACTTC. It specifies CASRSPRTSWDEQYF. The chain combines TRBV6-5 with TRBJ2-7, with 8 bases lining up with TRBD2. Trimming removed 6 bases from V and 5 bases from J; junction bases left unmatched: 12. The CDR3 has 15 residues. Per germline, CDR1 MNHEY and CDR2 SVGAGI.